These 10 T cell receptor beta chains share one sample of origin, sequenced in a study of cytomegalovirus exposure and HLA in healthy donors. Amplification used 60 Vbeta primers and 13 Jbeta primers. Profiling relied on immunoSEQ multiplex PCR, and the TCRdb table lists in-frame clones only, not all of them. Counted here are approximately 150,000 clones, about three quarters occurring once; the ten biggest clones make up roughly a tenth. Sequencing input: PBMCs. Receptors were obtained from a man in his thirties or forties in good health and CMV-seropositive.

The V and J genes are TRBV5-1 and TRBJ2-7; unclear D gene. The CDR3 is 15 amino acids. V lost 4 bases, J lost 2 bases, and 16 bases lay in between. Per the germline V gene, CDR1 is SGHRS and CDR2 is YFSETQ. The CDR3 nucleotides are TGCGCCAGCAGCGTCCAAAGACGCGGAACCTACGAGCAGTACTTC. Translation: CASSVQRRGTYEQYF. Combining the CDR3 with reference TRBV5-1 and TRBJ2-7 gives the whole variable domain KAGVTQTPRYLIKTRGQQVTLSCSPISGHRSVSWYQQTPGQGLQFLFEYFSETQRNKGNFPGRFSGRQFSNSRSEMNVSTLELGDSALYLCASSVQRRGTYEQYFGPGTRLTVT.

V and J are TRBV7-3 and TRBJ1-3, with 7 bases fitting TRBD1. Trimming took 5 bases from V and 2 from J; bases not matched to a gene: 3. This CDR3 comprises 14 residues. CDR1 and CDR2 from the germline V gene are SGHTA and FQGTGA. The CDR3 region is CASSQGTAGNTIYF. The CDR3, as DNA: TGTGCCAGCAGCCAAGGGACAGCTGGAAACACCATATATTTT. The full variable domain, rest sourced from reference TRBV7-3 and TRBJ1-3, is GAGVSQTPSNKVTEKGKYVELRCDPISGHTALYWYRQSLGQGPEFLIYFQGTGAADDSGLPNDRFFAVRPEGSVSTLKIQRTERGDSAVYLCASSQGTAGNTIYFGEGSWLTVV.

The V and J genes are TRBV6-1 and TRBJ2-7; a weak D match, TRBD2 (6 bases). Germline V gives CDR1 MNHNS, CDR2 SASEGT. The V and J ends lost 6 bases and 0 bases respectively, with 9 bases between them. The CDR3 has 13 amino acids. DNA of the CDR3: TGTGCCAGCAGCGCGACTAGCTCCTACGAGCAGTACTTC. Encoded protein: CASSATSSYEQYF.

V and J are TRBV19 and TRBJ2-3, with a possible D match to TRBD1 (6 bases). Trimming pared 7 bases from V and 2 bases from J, leaving 19 bases between. Germline loops: CDR1 LNHDA, CDR2 SQIVND (reference sequence). This CDR3 spans 16 amino acids. CDR3 DNA sequence: TGTGCCAGTACCTCATGGGCAGGGGCGAACACAGATACGCAGTATTTT. Its translation: CASTSWAGANTDTQYF.

The V gene is TRBV14, the J gene TRBJ2-7; D is unclear. V lost 0 bases and J 6 bases, leaving 9 bases between the germline ends. The length of the CDR3 is 13 residues. Germline V gene data show CDR1 as SGHDN and CDR2 as FVKESK. The CDR3, as DNA: TGTGCCAGCAGCCAAGATTTTAGCCCCGAGCAGTACTTC. Translated, it gives CASSQDFSPEQYF.

This rearrangement joins TRBV28 to TRBJ1-1; D not certain. V lost 5 bases to trimming and J lost 5 bases, with 6 bases between them. Germline assignment: CDR1 MDHEN and CDR2 SYDVKM. CDR3 length equals 11 residues. CDR3 sequence (DNA): TGTGCCAGCAGTCCCCGGACTGAAGCTTTCTTT. Translation gives CASSPRTEAFF. The full variable domain, with the rest looked up from reference TRBV28 and TRBJ1-1, is DVKVTQSSRYLVKRTGEKVFLECVQDMDHENMFWYRQDPGLGLRLIYFSYDVKMKEKGDIPEGYSVSREKKERFSLILESASTNQTSMYLCASSPRTEAFFGQGTRLTVV.

The chain has TRBV29-1 and TRBJ2-2, with a weak D call TRBD1 (5 bases). The CDR3 covers 12 residues. Looked up from germline, CDR1 is SQVTM and CDR2 is ANQGSEA. Trimming removed 6 bases from V and 1 base from J, with 6 bases in between. CDR3 sequence reads: CSVQENTGELFF. The CDR3 DNA is TGCAGCGTACAGGAGAACACCGGGGAGCTGTTTTTT.

The chain is built from TRBV27 and TRBJ1-5; D is possibly TRBD1 (5 bases). Between the trimmed V and J ends, which lost 3 bases and 5 bases, there was a span of 11 bases. The germline CDR1 and CDR2 sequences are MNHEY and SMNVEV (reference sequence). CDR3 length: 14 residues. The CDR3 bases are TGTGCCAGCAGTTTTGTGGGGGAGGATCAGCCCCAGCATTTT. Amino acids: CASSFVGEDQPQHF.

The chain uses TRBV6-6 and TRBJ2-3; 7 bases match TRBD2. The CDR3 totals 15 residues. Germline CDR1 MNHNY, CDR2 SVGAGI (reference sequence). J lost 5 bases, V lost 2 bases, and 7 bases had no gene match. The CDR3 reads CASSYVGLAEDTQYF. The CDR3 DNA follows: TGTGCCAGCAGTTACGTCGGGCTAGCGGAAGATACGCAGTATTTT.

V and J are TRBV28 and TRBJ1-2; tentatively, D is TRBD1 (6 bases). CDR1 and CDR2 from the germline V gene are MDHEN and SYDVKM. The germline V and J ends were trimmed by 11 bases and 0 bases, with 13 bases remaining between them. This CDR3 spans 13 amino acids. CDR3 residues: CAGSTGSNYGYTF. CDR3 coding DNA: TGTGCCGGCTCGACAGGTTCTAACTATGGCTACACCTTC.